This T cell receptor beta chain was identified during a study of blood T cell repertoires in COVID-19. Looking at the study overall: Samples came from the United States, Italy and Spain, spanning acute and convalescent COVID-19. Sources were T cells, B-cell-depleted T cells, or PBMCs; the material itself was cDNA or gDNA.

In the source study's methods: For nucleated cells, counts were estimated from reference gene primer amplification. Using immunoSEQ multiplex PCR, the repertoire was profiled, and TCRdb retains in-frame clones only, with some absent. Clonal size and the V and J genes are those of that table, whereas D and trimming came from the DNA. The sample has nearly 350,000 clones; about nine tenths are singletons. In Seattle, patients joined the study during active infection and were tracked longitudinally. The CDR3 contains 14 residues. Germline loops: CDR1 SGDLS, CDR2 YYNGEE. V was pared by 4 bases and J by 0 bases, with 8 bases between.

The sequence came from a woman in her 70s with COVID-19, enrolled during active disease. The sequenced sample consisted of peripheral blood. This chain connects TRBV9 to TRBJ1-3; D not certain. The CDR3 nucleotides read TGTGCCAGCAGCTCCGGACTCTCTGGAAACACCATATATTTT. Its protein product is CASSSGLSGNTIYF.